This T cell receptor beta chain was documented in a study of shared clonotypes between healthy human individuals. About the study: Researchers drew samples from a couple of women and a few men aged 18 to 49.

J lost 4 bases, V lost 2 bases, and 6 bases had no gene match. The CDR3 runs 15 residues. Germline V gene data show CDR1 as SGHRS and CDR2 as YFSETQ. As defined, naive CD8 cells were CD45RO-negative and positively selected for CCR7, with terminally differentiated effector memory CD45RA+ cells excluded. Healthy HIV-negative adults without recent acute infections or vaccinations served as donors. In the sorted-subset replicate PCRs, 150 to 200 ng DNA, 25,000 to 30,000 T cell genomes, was used. In the original workflow: There were no quality scores in the junction-only immunoSEQ sequences, so filtering differed. Clones were sequenced by immunoSEQ multiplex PCR, and TCRdb holds only the in-frame ones, with some missing. Clonal size and the V and J genes are those of that table, whereas D and trimming came from the DNA. The repertoire consists of hundreds of thousands of clones, with 80% to 95% occurring once and the leading ten covering about 24%.

The receptor was isolated from a man aged 30 to 45 in good health. The chain uses TRBV5-1 and TRBJ2-1, with 7 positions matching TRBD1. Source material: naive CD8+ T cells sorted from blood. The CDR3 reads CASSFGDSSYNEQFF. The CDR3, as DNA: TGCGCCAGCAGCTTTGGGGACAGTTCTTACAATGAGCAGTTCTTC.